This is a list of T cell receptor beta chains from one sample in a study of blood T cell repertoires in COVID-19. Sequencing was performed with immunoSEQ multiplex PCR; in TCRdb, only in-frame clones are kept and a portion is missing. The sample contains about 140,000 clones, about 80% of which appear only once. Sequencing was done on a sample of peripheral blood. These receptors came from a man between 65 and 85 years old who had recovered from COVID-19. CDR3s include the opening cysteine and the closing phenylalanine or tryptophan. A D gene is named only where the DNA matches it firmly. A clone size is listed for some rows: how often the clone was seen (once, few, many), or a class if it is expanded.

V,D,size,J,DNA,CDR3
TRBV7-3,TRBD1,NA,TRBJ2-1,TGTGCCAGCAGCCCAAGACAGGGTAGAAATGAGCAGTTCTTC,CASSPRQGRNEQFF
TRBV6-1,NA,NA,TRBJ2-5,TGTGCCAGCAGTGAAAGCGATCTCTACCAAGAGACCCAGTACTTC,CASSESDLYQETQYF
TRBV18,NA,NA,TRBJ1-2,TGTGCCAGCTCACCCCCCGCAGGGGCTGGCTACACCTTC,CASSPPAGAGYTF
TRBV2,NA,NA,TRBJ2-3,TGTGCCAGCAGTGGTCGAGGCGGTGGCACAGATACGCAGTATTTT,CASSGRGGGTDTQYF
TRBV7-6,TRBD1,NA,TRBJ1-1,TGTGCCAGCAGCTTAGGTGGTAGGGGGCGGATAACTGAAGCTTTCTTT,CASSLGGRGRITEAFF
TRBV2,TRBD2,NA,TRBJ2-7,TGTGCCAGCACAAGCGGGAGTACCTACGAGCAGTACTTC,CASTSGSTYEQYF
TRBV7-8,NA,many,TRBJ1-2,TGTGCCAGCAGCCCCCGAGGGGCAGGGGAGGGCTATGGCTACACCTTC,CASSPRGAGEGYGYTF
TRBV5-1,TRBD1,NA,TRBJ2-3,TGCGCCAGCAGCTTGGGACAGGGCGTAGATACGCAGTATTTT,CASSLGQGVDTQYF
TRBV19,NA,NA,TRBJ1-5,TGTGCCAGTATGGACTATGTGGGCAATCAGCCCCAGCATTTT,CASMDYVGNQPQHF
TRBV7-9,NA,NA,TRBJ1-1,TGTGCCAGCAGCTTATACTCCACCAACACTGAAGCTTTCTTT,CASSLYSTNTEAFF
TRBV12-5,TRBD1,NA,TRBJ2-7,TGTGCTAGTGGTTCCCCGACAGGGGGATCGTCCTACGAGCAGTACTTC,CASGSPTGGSSYEQYF
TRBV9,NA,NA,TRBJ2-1,TGTGCCAGCAGCGTAGTGGGGGGTTCCTACAATGAGCAGTTCTTC,CASSVVGGSYNEQFF
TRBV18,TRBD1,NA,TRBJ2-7,TGTGCCAGCTCTGGGACAGGCCTCTACGAGCAGTACTTC,CASSGTGLYEQYF